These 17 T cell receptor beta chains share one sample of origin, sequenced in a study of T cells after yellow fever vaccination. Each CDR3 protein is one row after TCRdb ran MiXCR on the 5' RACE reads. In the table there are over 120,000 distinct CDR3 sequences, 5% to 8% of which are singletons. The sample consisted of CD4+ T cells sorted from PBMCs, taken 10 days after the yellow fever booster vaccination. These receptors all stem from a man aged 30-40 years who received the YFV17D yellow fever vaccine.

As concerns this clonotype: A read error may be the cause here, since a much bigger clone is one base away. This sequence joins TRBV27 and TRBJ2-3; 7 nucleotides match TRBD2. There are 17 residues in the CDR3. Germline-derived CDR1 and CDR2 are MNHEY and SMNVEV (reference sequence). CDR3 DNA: TGTGCCAGCAGTCTCCACCCCCCGCGCGGGAGCACATATACGCAGTATTTT. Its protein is CASSLHPPRGSTYTQYF.

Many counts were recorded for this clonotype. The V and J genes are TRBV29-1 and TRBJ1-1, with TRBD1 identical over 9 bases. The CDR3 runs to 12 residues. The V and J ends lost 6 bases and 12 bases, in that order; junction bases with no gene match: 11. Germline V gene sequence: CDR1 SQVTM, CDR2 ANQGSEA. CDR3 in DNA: TGCAGCGTAGAACAGGGGGCGCCGGGTACTTTCTTT. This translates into CSVEQGAPGTFF.

CDR3 residues: CSARGPDQMGNYGYTF. CDR3 coding DNA: TGCAGTGCTCGTGGGCCAGATCAGATGGGTAACTATGGCTACACCTTC. This chain links TRBV20-1 with TRBJ1-2, with D uncertain. This CDR3 has 16 amino acids. The germline gives CDR1 DFQATT, CDR2 SNEGSKA (reference sequence). Trimming pared 5 bases from V and 1 base from J, leaving 20 bases between.

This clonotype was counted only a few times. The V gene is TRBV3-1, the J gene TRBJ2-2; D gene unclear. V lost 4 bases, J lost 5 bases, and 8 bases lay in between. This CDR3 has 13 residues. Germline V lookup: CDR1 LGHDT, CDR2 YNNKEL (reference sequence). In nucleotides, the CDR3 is TGTGCCAGCAGCCGAATGTCTACCGGGGAGCTGTTTTTT. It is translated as CASSRMSTGELFF.

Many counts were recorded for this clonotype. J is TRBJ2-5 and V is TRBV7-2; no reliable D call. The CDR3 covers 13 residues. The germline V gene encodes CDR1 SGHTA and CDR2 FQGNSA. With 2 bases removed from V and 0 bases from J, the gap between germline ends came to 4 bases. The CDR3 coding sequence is TGTGCCAGCAGCTTACTAAACCAAGAGACCCAGTACTTC. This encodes CASSLLNQETQYF. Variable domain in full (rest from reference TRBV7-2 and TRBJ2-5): GAGVSQSPSNKVTEKGKDVELRCDPISGHTALYWYRQSLGQGLEFLIYFQGNSAPDKSGLPSDRFSAERTGGSVSTLTIQRTQQEDSAVYLCASSLLNQETQYFGPGTRLLVL.

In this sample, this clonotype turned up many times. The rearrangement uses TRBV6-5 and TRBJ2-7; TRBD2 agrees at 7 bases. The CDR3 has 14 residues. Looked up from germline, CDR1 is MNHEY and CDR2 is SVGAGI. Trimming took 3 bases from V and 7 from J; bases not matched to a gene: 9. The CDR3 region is CASSYVGGPREQYF. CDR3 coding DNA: TGTGCCAGCAGTTATGTGGGAGGGCCCAGAGAGCAGTACTTC.

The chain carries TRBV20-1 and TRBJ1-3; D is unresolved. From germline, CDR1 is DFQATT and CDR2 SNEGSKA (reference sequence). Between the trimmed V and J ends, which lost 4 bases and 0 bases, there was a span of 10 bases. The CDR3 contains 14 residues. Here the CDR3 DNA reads TGCAGTGCTAACGAACCAAACTCTGGAAACACCATATATTTT. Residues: CSANEPNSGNTIYF.

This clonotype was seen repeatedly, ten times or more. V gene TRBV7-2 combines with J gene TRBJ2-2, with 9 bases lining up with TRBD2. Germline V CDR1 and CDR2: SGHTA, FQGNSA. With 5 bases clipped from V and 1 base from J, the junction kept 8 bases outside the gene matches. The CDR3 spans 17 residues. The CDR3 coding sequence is TGTGCCAGCAGCCAGAGCTCTAGCGGGAAGAACACCGGGGAGCTGTTTTTT. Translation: CASSQSSSGKNTGELFF.

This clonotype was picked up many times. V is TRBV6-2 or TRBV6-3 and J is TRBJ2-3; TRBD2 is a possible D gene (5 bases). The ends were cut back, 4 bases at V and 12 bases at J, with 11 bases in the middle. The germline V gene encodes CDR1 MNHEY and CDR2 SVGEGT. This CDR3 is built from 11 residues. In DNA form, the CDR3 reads TGTGCCAGCAGTTCGCGAGGGAACCAGTATTTT. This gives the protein CASSSRGNQYF.

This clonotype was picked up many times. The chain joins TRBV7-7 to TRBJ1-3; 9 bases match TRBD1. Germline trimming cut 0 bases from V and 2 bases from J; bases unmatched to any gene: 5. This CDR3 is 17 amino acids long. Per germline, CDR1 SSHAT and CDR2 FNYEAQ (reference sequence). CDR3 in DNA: TGTGCCAGCAGCTTAGCGCCGGGACAGGGTGCTGGAAACACCATATATTTT. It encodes CASSLAPGQGAGNTIYF.

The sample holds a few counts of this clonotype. CDR3 DNA sequence: TGTGCCAGTAGTAAAGATAGCGGAGGAGCCTACGAGCAGTACTTC. It is translated as CASSKDSGGAYEQYF. The genes are TRBV19 and TRBJ2-7, with TRBD2 as a possible D gene (6 bases). V lost 4 bases and J 2 bases, leaving 15 bases between the germline ends. CDR3 size: 15 residues. The germline V gene encodes CDR1 LNHDA and CDR2 SQIVND (reference sequence).

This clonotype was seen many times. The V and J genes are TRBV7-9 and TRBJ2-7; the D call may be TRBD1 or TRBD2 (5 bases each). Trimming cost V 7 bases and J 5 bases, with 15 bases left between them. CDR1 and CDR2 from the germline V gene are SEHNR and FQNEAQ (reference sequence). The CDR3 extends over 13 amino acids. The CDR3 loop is CASNAGARNEQYF. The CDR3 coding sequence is TGTGCCAGCAACGCCGGGGCTCGGAACGAGCAGTACTTC. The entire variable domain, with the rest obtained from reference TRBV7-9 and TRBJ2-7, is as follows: DTGVSQNPRHKITKRGQNVTFRCDPISEHNRLYWYRQTLGQGPEFLTYFQNEAQLEKSRLLSDRFSAERPKGSFSTLEIQRTEQGDSAMYLCASNAGARNEQYFGPGTRLTVT.

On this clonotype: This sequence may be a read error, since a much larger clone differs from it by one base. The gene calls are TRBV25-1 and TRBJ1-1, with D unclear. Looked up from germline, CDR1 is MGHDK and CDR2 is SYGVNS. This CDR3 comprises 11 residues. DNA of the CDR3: TGTGCCATCAGTGGACCAGTCGAGGCTTTCTTT. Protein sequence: CAISGPVEAFF.

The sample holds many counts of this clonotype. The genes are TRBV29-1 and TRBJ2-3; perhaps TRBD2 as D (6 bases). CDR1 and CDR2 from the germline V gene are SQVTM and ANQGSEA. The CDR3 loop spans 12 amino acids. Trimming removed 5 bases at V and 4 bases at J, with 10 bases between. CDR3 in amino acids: CSVSPGADTQYF. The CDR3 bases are TGCAGCGTTTCCCCGGGGGCAGATACGCAGTATTTT.

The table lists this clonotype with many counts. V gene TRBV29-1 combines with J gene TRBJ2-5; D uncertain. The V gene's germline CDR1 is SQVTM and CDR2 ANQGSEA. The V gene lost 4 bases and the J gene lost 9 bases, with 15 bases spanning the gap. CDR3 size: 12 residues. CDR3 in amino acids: CSVGPRNTAQYF. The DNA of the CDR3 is TGCAGCGTTGGACCTCGGAATACGGCCCAGTACTTC.

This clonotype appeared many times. CDR3 protein: CASSLERDEQFF. The DNA of the CDR3 is TGTGCCAGCTCACTAGAACGGGATGAGCAGTTCTTC. This chain connects TRBV18 to TRBJ2-1, with D uncertain. Per germline, CDR1 KGHSH and CDR2 LQKENI. Trimming left V 4 bases short and J 8 bases short, with 9 bases between. CDR3 length: 12 residues.

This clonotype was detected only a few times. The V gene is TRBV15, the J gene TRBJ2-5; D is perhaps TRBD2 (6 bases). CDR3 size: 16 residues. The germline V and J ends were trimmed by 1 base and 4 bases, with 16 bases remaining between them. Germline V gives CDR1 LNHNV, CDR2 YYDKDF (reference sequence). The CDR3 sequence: CATSRGEAGIRETQYF. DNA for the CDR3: TGTGCCACCAGCAGAGGCGAGGCGGGAATCCGAGAGACCCAGTACTTC.